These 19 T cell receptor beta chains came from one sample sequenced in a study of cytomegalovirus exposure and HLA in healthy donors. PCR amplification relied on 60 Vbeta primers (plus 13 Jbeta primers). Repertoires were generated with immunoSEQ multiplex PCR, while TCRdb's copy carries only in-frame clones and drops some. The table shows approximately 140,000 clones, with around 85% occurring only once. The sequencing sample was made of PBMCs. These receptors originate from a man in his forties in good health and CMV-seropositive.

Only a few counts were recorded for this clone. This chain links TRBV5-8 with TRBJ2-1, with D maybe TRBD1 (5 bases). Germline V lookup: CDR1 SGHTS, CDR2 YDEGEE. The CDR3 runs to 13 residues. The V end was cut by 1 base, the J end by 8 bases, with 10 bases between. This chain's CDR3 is CASSLFRVDEQFF. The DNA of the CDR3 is TGTGCCAGCAGCTTGTTCAGGGTTGATGAGCAGTTCTTC.

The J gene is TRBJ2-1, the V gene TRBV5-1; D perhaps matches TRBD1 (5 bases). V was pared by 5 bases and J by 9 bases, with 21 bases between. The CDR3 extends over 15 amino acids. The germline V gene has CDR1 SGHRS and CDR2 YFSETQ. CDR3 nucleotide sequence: TGCGCCAGCAGATTAACAGGAATGTCTGTGGCTGAGCAGTTCTTC. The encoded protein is CASRLTGMSVAEQFF.

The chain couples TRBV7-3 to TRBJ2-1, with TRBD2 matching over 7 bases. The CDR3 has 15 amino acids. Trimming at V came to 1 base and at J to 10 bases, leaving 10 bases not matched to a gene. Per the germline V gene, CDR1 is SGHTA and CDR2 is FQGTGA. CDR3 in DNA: TGTGCCAGCAGCTTAATATCGGGAGGCGCGTGGGAGCAGTTCTTC. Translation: CASSLISGGAWEQFF.

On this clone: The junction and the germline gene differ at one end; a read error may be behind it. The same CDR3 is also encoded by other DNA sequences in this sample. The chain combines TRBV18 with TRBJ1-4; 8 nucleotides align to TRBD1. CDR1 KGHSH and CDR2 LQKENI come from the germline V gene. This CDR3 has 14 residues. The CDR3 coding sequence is TGTGCCAGCTCTCCACAGGGGGCTAATGAAAAACTGTTTTTT. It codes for CASSPQGANEKLFF.

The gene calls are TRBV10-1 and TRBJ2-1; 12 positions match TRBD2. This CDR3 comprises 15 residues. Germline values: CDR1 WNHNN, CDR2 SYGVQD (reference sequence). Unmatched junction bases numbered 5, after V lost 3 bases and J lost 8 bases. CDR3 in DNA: TGCGCCAGCAGTGATCCGACTAGCGGGAGATATGAGCAGTTCTTC. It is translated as CASSDPTSGRYEQFF.

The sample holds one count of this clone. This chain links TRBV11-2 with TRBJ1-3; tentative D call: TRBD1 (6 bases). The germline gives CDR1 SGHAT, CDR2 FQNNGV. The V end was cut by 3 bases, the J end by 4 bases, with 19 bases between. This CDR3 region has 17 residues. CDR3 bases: TGTGCCAGCAGCTTTACGAACAGGGCAGGGGCGGGAAACACCATATATTTT. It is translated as CASSFTNRAGAGNTIYF.

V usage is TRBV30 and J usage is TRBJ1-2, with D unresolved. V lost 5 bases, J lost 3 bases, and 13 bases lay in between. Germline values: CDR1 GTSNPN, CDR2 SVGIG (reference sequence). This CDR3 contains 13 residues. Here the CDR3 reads CAWVPQTYYGYTF. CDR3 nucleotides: TGTGCCTGGGTCCCCCAGACATACTATGGCTACACCTTC.

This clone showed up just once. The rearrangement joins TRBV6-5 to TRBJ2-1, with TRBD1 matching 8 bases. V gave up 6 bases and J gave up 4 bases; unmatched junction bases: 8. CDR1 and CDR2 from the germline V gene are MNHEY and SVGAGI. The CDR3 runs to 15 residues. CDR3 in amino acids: CASSVTGAIYNEQFF. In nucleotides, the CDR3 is TGTGCCAGCAGCGTGACAGGGGCTATTTACAATGAGCAGTTCTTC.

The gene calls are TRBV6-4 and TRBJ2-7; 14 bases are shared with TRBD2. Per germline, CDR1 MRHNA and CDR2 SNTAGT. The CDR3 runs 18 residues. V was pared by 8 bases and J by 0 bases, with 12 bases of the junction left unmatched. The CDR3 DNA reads TGTGCCAGCGAAAAGACTAGCGGGAGGGCCGCAATCTCCTACGAGCAGTACTTC. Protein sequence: CASEKTSGRAAISYEQYF.

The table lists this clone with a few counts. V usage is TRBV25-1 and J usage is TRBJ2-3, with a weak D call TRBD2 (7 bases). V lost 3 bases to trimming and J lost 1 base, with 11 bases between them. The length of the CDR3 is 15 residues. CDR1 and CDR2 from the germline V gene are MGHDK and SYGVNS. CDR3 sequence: CASSEWRGRTDTQYF. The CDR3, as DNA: TGTGCCAGCAGTGAGTGGCGGGGGCGCACAGATACGCAGTATTTT.

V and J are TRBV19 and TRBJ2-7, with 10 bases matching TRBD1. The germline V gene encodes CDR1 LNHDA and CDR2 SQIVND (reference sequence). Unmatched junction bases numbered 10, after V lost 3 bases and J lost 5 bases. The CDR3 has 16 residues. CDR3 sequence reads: CASSMVGQGIPHEQYF. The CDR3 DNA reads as TGTGCCAGTAGTATGGTGGGACAGGGGATCCCCCACGAGCAGTACTTC.

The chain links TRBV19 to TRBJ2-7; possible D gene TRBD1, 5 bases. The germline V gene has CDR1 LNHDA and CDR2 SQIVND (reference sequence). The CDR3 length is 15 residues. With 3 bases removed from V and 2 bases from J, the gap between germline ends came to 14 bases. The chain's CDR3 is CASSIYPGRAYEQYF. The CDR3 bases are TGTGCCAGTAGTATTTACCCCGGCAGGGCCTACGAGCAGTACTTC. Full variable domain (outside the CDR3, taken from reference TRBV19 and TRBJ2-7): DGGITQSPKYLFRKEGQNVTLSCEQNLNHDAMYWYRQDPGQGLRLIYYSQIVNDFQKGDIAEGYSVSREKKESFPLTVTSAQKNPTAFYLCASSIYPGRAYEQYFGPGTRLTVT.

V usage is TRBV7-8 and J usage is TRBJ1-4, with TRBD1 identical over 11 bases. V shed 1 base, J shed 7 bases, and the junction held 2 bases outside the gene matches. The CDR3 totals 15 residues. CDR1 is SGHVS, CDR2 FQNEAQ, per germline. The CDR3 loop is CASSLVGQGGEKLFF. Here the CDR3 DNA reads TGTGCCAGCAGCTTAGTGGGACAGGGGGGTGAAAAACTGTTTTTT.

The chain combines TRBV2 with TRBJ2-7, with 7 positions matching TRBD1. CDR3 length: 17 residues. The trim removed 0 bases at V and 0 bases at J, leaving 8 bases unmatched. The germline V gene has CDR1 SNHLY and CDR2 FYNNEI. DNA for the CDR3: TGTGCCAGCAGTGAAGCGGAGACAGGGTGGGGCTCCTACGAGCAGTACTTC. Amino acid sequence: CASSEAETGWGSYEQYF. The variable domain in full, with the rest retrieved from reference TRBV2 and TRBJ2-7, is EPEVTQTPSHQVTQMGQEVILRCVPISNHLYFYWYRQILGQKVEFLVSFYNNEISEKSEIFDDQFSVERPDGSNFTLKIRSTKLEDSAMYFCASSEAETGWGSYEQYFGPGTRLTVT.

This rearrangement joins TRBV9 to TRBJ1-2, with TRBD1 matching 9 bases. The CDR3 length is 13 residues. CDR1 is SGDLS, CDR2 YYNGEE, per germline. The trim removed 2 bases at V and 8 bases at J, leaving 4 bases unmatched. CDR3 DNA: TGTGCCAGCAGCGTCCGAACAGGGGGCGGCTACACCTTC. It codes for CASSVRTGGGYTF.

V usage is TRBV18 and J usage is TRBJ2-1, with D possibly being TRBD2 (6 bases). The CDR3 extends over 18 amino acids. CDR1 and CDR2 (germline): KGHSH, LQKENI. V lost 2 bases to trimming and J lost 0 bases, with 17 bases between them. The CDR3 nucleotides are TGTGCCAGCTCACCAAAAGGGTCCGGGAGCTTCTCCTACAATGAGCAGTTCTTC. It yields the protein CASSPKGSGSFSYNEQFF.

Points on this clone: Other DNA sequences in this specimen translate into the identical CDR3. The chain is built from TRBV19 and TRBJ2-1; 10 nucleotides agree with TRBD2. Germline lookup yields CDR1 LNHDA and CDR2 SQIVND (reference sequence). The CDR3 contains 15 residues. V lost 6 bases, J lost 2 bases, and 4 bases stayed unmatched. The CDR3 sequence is CASSKTSGPYNEQFF. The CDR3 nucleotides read TGTGCCAGTAGCAAGACTAGCGGGCCCTACAATGAGCAGTTCTTC.

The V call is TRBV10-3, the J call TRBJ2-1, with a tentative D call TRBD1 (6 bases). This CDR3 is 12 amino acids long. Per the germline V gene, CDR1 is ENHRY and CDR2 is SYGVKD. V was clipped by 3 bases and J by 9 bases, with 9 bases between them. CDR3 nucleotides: TGTGCCATCAGTGAATGGGGGCCTGAGCAGTTCTTC. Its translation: CAISEWGPEQFF.

The CDR3 loop is CATHPLTGNTEAFF. The CDR3 DNA follows: TGTGCCACCCACCCACTTACAGGGAATACTGAAGCTTTCTTT. The gene calls are TRBV10-3 and TRBJ1-1; a possible D gene is TRBD1 (6 bases). This CDR3 comprises 14 residues. Germline V gene sequence: CDR1 ENHRY, CDR2 SYGVKD. Trimming stripped 10 bases from V and 5 bases from J, with 20 bases between.